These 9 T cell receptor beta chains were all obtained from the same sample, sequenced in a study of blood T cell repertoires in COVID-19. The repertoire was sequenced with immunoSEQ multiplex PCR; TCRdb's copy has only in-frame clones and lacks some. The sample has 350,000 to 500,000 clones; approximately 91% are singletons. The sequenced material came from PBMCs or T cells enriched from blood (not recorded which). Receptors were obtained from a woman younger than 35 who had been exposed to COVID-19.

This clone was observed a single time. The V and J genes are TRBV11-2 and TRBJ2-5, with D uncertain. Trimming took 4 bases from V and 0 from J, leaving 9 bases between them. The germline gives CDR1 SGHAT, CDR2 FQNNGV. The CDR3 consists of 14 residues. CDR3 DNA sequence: TGTGCCAGCAGCTCCGAGGCGTACCAAGAGACCCAGTACTTC. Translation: CASSSEAYQETQYF.

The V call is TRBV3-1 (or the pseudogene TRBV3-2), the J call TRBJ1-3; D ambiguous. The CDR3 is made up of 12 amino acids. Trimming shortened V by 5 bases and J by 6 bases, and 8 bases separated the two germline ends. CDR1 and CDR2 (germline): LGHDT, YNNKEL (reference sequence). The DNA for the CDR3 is TGTGCCAGCAGCTCTCGGGAAAACACCATATATTTT. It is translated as CASSSRENTIYF.

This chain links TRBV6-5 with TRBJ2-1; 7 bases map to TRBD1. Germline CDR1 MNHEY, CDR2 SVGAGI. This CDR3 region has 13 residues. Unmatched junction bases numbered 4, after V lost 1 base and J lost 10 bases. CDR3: CASSYFTGEEQFF. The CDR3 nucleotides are TGTGCCAGCAGTTACTTTACAGGGGAAGAGCAGTTCTTC.

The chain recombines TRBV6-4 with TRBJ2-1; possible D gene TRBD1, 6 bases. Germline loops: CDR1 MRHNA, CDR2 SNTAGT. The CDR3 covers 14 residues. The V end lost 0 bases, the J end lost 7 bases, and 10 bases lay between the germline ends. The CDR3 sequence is CASSDSYRGNEQFF. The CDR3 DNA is TGTGCCAGCAGTGACTCGTATAGGGGGAATGAGCAGTTCTTC.

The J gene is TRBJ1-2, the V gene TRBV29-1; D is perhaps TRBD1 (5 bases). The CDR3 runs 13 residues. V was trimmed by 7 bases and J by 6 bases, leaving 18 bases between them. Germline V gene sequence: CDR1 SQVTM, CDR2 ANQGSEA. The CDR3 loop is CSARAGLGDGYTF. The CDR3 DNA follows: TGCAGCGCGAGGGCAGGGCTAGGCGATGGCTACACCTTC.

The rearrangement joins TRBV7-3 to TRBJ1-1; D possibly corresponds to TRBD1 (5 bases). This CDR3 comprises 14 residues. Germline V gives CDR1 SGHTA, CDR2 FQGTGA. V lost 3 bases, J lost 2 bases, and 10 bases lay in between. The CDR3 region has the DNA TGTGCCAGCAGCTTGGGGCAGGGTAACACTGAAGCTTTCTTT. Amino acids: CASSLGQGNTEAFF.

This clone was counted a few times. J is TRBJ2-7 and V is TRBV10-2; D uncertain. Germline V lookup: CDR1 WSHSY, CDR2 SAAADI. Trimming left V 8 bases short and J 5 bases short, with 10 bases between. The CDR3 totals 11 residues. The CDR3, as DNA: TGCGCCAGCTCTAGTAACCACGAGCAGTACTTC. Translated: CASSSNHEQYF.

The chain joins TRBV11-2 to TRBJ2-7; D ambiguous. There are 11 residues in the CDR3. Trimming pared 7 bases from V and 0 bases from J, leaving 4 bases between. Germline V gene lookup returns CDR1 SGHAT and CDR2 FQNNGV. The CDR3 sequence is CASTHSYEQYF. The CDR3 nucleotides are TGTGCCAGCACCCACTCCTACGAGCAGTACTTC.

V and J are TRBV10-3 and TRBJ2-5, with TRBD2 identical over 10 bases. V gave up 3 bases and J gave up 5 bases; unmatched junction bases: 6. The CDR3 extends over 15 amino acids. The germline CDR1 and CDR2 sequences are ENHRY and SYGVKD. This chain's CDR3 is CAISDSGRLGETQYF. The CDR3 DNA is TGTGCCATCAGTGATAGCGGGAGGCTCGGTGAGACCCAGTACTTC.